The source of this TCR beta chain is a study of OX40 agonist ivuxolimab in advanced cancers. Overall study: Those enrolled were approximately 78% male, with a mean age of roughly 62 years and ages from roughly 20 to 85. Three patients, one with hepatocellular carcinoma and two with cutaneous melanoma, responded partially.

Findings and caveats of the study: Also showing low normalized T-cell clonal expansion were some of the nonresponders.

Exclusion applied to patients with autoimmune disease history or systemic immunosuppression. The assay was immunoSEQ multiplex PCR, and TCRdb's table has in-frame clones only and misses some. Of some 70,000 clones listed, around four fifths are singletons. For this clone: Its antigen remains unknown.

Germline CDR1 reads KGHSH; CDR2 reads LQKENI. The V gene lost 3 bases and the J gene lost 7 bases, with 19 bases spanning the gap. The length of the CDR3 is 16 residues. The material was CD4+ or CD8+ T cells sorted from blood, obtained in a trial of the OX40 agonist ivuxolimab. This chain joins TRBV18 and TRBJ2-1; D could derive from TRBD1 or TRBD2 (7 bases each). This clonotype was obtained from an adult with an advanced solid tumor such as melanoma, head and neck, liver or kidney cancer. The CDR3 sequence: CASSPDVAGGGNEQFF. As DNA, the CDR3 is TGTGCCAGCTCACCCGATGTGGCAGGGGGAGGGAATGAGCAGTTCTTC.